This TCR beta chain was observed in a study of tumor-infiltrating lymphocytes in primary liver carcinoma. Looked up from germline, CDR1 is MDHEN and CDR2 is SYDVKM. The CDR3 spans 16 residues. Comment on this clonotype: Germline is not matched at one junction end, which may reflect a read error.

Synthesis of TCR beta cDNA was carried out from 450 to 650 ng total RNA with a constant-region primer. Libraries of TCR beta came from three nested multiplex PCR rounds with slightly modified ARM-PCR. Researchers ran the first two PCR rounds for roughly 11 cycles each with TRBV1-TRBV30 forward primers and a C-beta reverse primer. TCRdb recomputed calls from the multiplex PCR reads with MiXCR, one row per CDR3 protein. The table lists approximately 310,000 distinct CDR3 sequences, less than 75% of them singletons. Unsorted whole blood served as the source of blood RNA, and germline DNA was extracted as well.

This clonotype was obtained from a man aged 35-49 years with primary liver carcinoma and hepatitis B virus infection. Sequencing was carried out using peripheral blood. The chain is built from TRBV28 and TRBJ1-5, with a tentative D call TRBD1 (6 bases). The CDR3 bases are TGTGCCAACAGTTTACTTAAACAGGGTCGCAATCAGCCCCAGCATTTT. Translated, it gives CANSLLKQGRNQPQHF.